Following are 21 T cell receptor beta chains from one sample sequenced in a study of T cells in Graves' hyperthyroidism and ophthalmopathy (dated by TCRdb to about 2019). Receptors were amplified or captured by multiplex PCR. The sample was run on an Illumina HiSeq 2000. The TCR beta CDR3 regions were amplified from the RNA transcripts. A first-round RT-PCR of the TCR CDR3 used the HTBI primer set with the Qiagen OneStep RT-PCR kit. TCRdb passed the public sequencing reads through fastp at Q25 and MiXCR, retaining productive beta sequences. CDR3 protein sequences are deduplicated, and each keeps its most common genes and DNA. For this sample there are hundreds of thousands of distinct CDR3 sequences; roughly 15% appear just once. The top ten clones comprise 25% to 30% of the sample. Sequencing used blood. These receptor sequences come from a young woman with Graves' ophthalmopathy.

There are many counts of this clonotype. The V and J genes are TRBV11-2 and TRBJ2-1, with D maybe TRBD2 (5 bases). The CDR3 consists of 13 residues. Germline CDR1 reads SGHAT; CDR2 reads FQNNGV. V lost 4 bases, J lost 6 bases, and 10 bases lay in between. The CDR3 bases are TGTGCCAGCAGCTGGAGGTTCTCCAATGAGCAGTTCTTC. Translated: CASSWRFSNEQFF.

This clonotype was counted many times. This chain connects TRBV7-2 to TRBJ1-1; unclear D gene. V was cut by 4 bases and J by 10 bases, with 13 bases left in between. Looked up from germline, CDR1 is SGHTA and CDR2 is FQGNSA. The CDR3 loop spans 12 amino acids. The CDR3 DNA reads as TGTGCCAGCAGCTCAACGTACAGAGGAGCTTTCTTT. Protein: CASSSTYRGAFF.

This clonotype was recorded at least ten times. The V gene is TRBV6-1, the J gene TRBJ2-7; D might be TRBD1 (6 bases). CDR3 length: 15 amino acids. The germline V and J ends were trimmed by 2 bases and 0 bases, with 11 bases remaining between them. Germline loops: CDR1 MNHNS, CDR2 SASEGT. The CDR3 coding sequence is TGTGCCAGCAGTGAACAGGGGATAGGCTCCTACGAGCAGTACTTC. This gives the protein CASSEQGIGSYEQYF.

The sample holds many counts of this clonotype. V usage is TRBV11-2 and J usage is TRBJ1-1, with D possibly matching TRBD1 (6 bases). Trimming shortened V by 4 bases and J by 7 bases, and 19 bases separated the two germline ends. CDR1 SGHAT and CDR2 FQNNGV come from the germline V gene. The CDR3 spans 15 residues. The DNA of the CDR3 is TGTGCCAGCAGCTCGACCTCACAGGGTCGGTTTGAAGCTTTCTTT. The encoded protein is CASSSTSQGRFEAFF.

The rearrangement uses TRBV11-2 and TRBJ2-2; 12 bases line up with TRBD2. This CDR3 spans 21 amino acids. The V and J ends lost 1 base and 4 bases, in that order; junction bases with no gene match: 16. Germline CDR1 SGHAT, CDR2 FQNNGV. The CDR3 nucleotides are TGTGCCAGCAGCTTAGTCCGTGTTCTGCTAGCGGGGGGGCCGACCACCGGGGAGCTGTTTTTT. This encodes CASSLVRVLLAGGPTTGELFF.

Notes on this clonotype: The CDR3 end shows no conserved phenylalanine or tryptophan, and so a read error is likely. The chain joins TRBV9 to TRBJ2-7; D perhaps matches TRBD1 (8 bases). CDR1 is SGDLS and CDR2 is YYNGEE in the germline V gene. V lost 4 bases, J lost 5 bases, and 16 bases lay in between. This CDR3 has 14 residues. The CDR3 sequence is CASSPDRGGNEQYL. The DNA of the CDR3 is TGTGCCAGCAGCCCTGACAGGGGAGGGAACGAGCAGTACCTC.

This clonotype was seen repeatedly, ten times or more. The chain combines TRBV7-2 with TRBJ2-1; no clear D. Germline CDR1 reads SGHTA; CDR2 reads FQGNSA. CDR3 size: 13 residues. The V gene lost 2 bases and the J gene lost 7 bases, with 9 bases spanning the gap. The CDR3 sequence is CASSLLVRNEQFF. For the CDR3, the DNA is TGTGCCAGCAGCTTACTAGTCAGAAATGAGCAGTTCTTC.

This clonotype turned up a few times. J is TRBJ2-6 and V is TRBV10-3, with D perhaps TRBD1 (5 bases). Germline V CDR1 and CDR2: ENHRY, SYGVKD. CDR3 length: 15 residues. Trimming pared 6 bases from V and 0 bases from J, leaving 9 bases between. The DNA for the CDR3 is TGTGCCATCAGAGCCGACAGCTCTGGGGCCAACGTCCTGACTTTC. As protein: CAIRADSSGANVLTF.

The chain carries TRBV2 and TRBJ2-7; 11 bases fit TRBD1. Germline V gives CDR1 SNHLY, CDR2 FYNNEI. Trimming took 5 bases from V and 5 from J; bases not matched to a gene: 5. The CDR3 is made up of 14 amino acids. Here the CDR3 reads CASSRTGGVDEQYF. The CDR3 bases are TGTGCCAGCAGTAGGACAGGGGGCGTCGACGAGCAGTACTTC. Complete variable domain (other parts from reference TRBV2 and TRBJ2-7): EPEVTQTPSHQVTQMGQEVILRCVPISNHLYFYWYRQILGQKVEFLVSFYNNEISEKSEIFDDQFSVERPDGSNFTLKIRSTKLEDSAMYFCASSRTGGVDEQYFGPGTRLTVT.

This clonotype was seen repeatedly, ten times or more. The chain couples TRBV7-9 to TRBJ2-7; 7 bases map to TRBD2. V trimming: 5 bases; J trimming: 0 bases; junction bases outside the gene matches: 7. CDR3 length: 15 residues. From germline, CDR1 is SEHNR and CDR2 FQNEAQ (reference sequence). The CDR3 protein is CASSASSGISYEQYF. CDR3 sequence (DNA): TGTGCCAGCAGCGCATCTAGCGGAATCTCCTACGAGCAGTACTTC.

This clonotype was seen ten or more times. This CDR3 is missing its conserved last phenylalanine or tryptophan, likely due to a read error. The gene calls are TRBV2 and TRBJ1-1; 8 nucleotides line up with TRBD1. Per germline, CDR1 SNHLY and CDR2 FYNNEI. The CDR3 is made up of 14 amino acids. Trimming removed 6 bases from V and 4 bases from J; junction bases left unmatched: 7. CDR3 protein: CASSRRTGLTEAFL. CDR3 coding DNA: TGTGCCAGCAGCCGACGGACAGGGCTCACTGAAGCTTTCCTT.

This clonotype appeared many times. V gene TRBV20-1 combines with J gene TRBJ2-3, with D maybe TRBD1 (5 bases). With 3 bases removed from V and 3 bases from J, the gap between germline ends came to 10 bases. CDR1 and CDR2 (germline): DFQATT, SNEGSKA (reference sequence). There are 13 residues in the CDR3. This CDR3 is CSASGATTDTQYF. The CDR3, as DNA: TGCAGTGCTAGTGGGGCGACGACAGATACGCAGTATTTT.

This clonotype was detected a few times. The chain combines TRBV9 with TRBJ1-1; 7 bases map to TRBD1. The CDR3 runs 17 residues. J gave up 8 bases and V 4 bases, and 20 bases lay outside the gene matches. The germline gives CDR1 SGDLS, CDR2 YYNGEE. CDR3 loop: CASSPLQKATMTGEAFF. The CDR3 DNA follows: TGTGCCAGCAGCCCTCTACAAAAGGCCACGATGACAGGGGAAGCTTTCTTT. Full variable domain (outside the CDR3, taken from reference TRBV9 and TRBJ1-1): DSGVTQTPKHLITATGQRVTLRCSPRSGDLSVYWYQQSLDQGLQFLIQYYNGEERAKGNILERFSAQQFPDLHSELNLSSLELGDSALYFCASSPLQKATMTGEAFFGQGTRLTVV.

This clonotype was picked up many times. The chain uses TRBV4-1 and TRBJ1-5; D ambiguous. The CDR3 runs 14 residues. The V gene's germline CDR1 is MGHRA and CDR2 YSYEKL. Trimming took off 1 base at V and 3 bases at J, with 7 bases between the two ends. CDR3 region: CASSQVPFNQPQHF. In DNA, the CDR3 is TGCGCCAGCAGCCAAGTACCGTTCAATCAGCCCCAGCATTTT.

This clonotype was found many times. This chain uses TRBV6-1 with TRBJ1-6, with D perhaps TRBD1 (5 bases). CDR3 length: 14 residues. Germline-derived CDR1 and CDR2 are MNHNS and SASEGT. The V and J ends lost 1 base and 9 bases respectively, with 10 bases between them. The CDR3 bases are TGTGCCAGCAGTGAAGTGGGGACCGGTTCACCCCTCCACTTT. Translated: CASSEVGTGSPLHF.

This clonotype was recorded a few times. The chain carries TRBV4-1 and TRBJ2-6; weak D call: TRBD2 (5 bases). This CDR3 region has 16 residues. Germline CDR1 and CDR2: MGHRA and YSYEKL. V lost 1 base, J lost 0 bases, and 7 bases lay in between. Here the CDR3 DNA reads TGCGCCAGCAGCCAAGTGGGGAGCTCTGGGGCCAACGTCCTGACTTTC. As protein: CASSQVGSSGANVLTF.

This clonotype showed up just a few times. The chain employs TRBV11-2 and TRBJ1-3, with D unclear. Deletions cut 5 bases from V and 4 bases from J, with 6 bases between. The CDR3 length is 12 residues. Germline V lookup: CDR1 SGHAT, CDR2 FQNNGV. CDR3 in DNA: TGTGCCAGCAGCCAGCAGGGAAACACCATATATTTT. Translating gives CASSQQGNTIYF.

This clonotype has ten or more counts. V and J are TRBV7-9 and TRBJ2-3; 9 bases align to TRBD2. This CDR3 region has 15 residues. Per germline, CDR1 SEHNR and CDR2 FQNEAQ (reference sequence). The V and J ends lost 5 bases and 2 bases, in that order; junction bases with no gene match: 5. DNA for the CDR3: TGTGCCAGCAGCCGCGGGACTAGCTCCACAGATACGCAGTATTTT. It is translated as CASSRGTSSTDTQYF.

A word on this clonotype: A read error may account for a junction end that differs from germline. The rearrangement links TRBV11-1 to TRBJ2-7; tentatively, D is TRBD2 (6 bases). Per the germline V gene, CDR1 is SGHAT and CDR2 is FQDESV (reference sequence). The CDR3 runs 15 residues. The CDR3 region is CASSTSRVLSYEQYF. The CDR3 nucleotides are TGTGCCAGCAGCACTAGCCGGGTTTTATCCTACGAGCAGTATTTC. Supplemented by reference TRBV11-1 and TRBJ2-7, the full variable domain reads EAEVAQSPRYKITEKSQAVAFWCDPISGHATLYWYRQILGQGPELLVQFQDESVVDDSQLPKDRFSAERLKGVDSTLKIQPAELGDSAMYLCASSTSRVLSYEQYFGPGTRLTVT.

This clonotype was recorded at least ten times. V gene TRBV6-6 combines with J gene TRBJ2-7, with 9 bases lining up with TRBD2. Germline V lookup: CDR1 MNHNY, CDR2 SVGAGI (reference sequence). This CDR3 has 19 residues. Losses at the gene ends were 2 bases for V and 2 bases for J; bases not matched to a gene: 16. The CDR3 region is CASSYRYRGSGRKAYEQYF. The CDR3 nucleotides are TGTGCCAGCAGTTACCGATATCGGGGCAGCGGGAGGAAGGCCTACGAGCAGTACTTC.

This clonotype was picked up many times. The CDR3: CAWSTHGGQGTQYF. CDR3 sequence (DNA): TGTGCCTGGAGTACGCACGGAGGCCAGGGGACCCAGTACTTC. V and J are TRBV30 and TRBJ2-5; either TRBD1 or TRBD2 may fit D (5 bases each). Germline-derived CDR1 and CDR2 are GTSNPN and SVGIG (reference sequence). The CDR3 is 14 residues long. The V end was cut by 2 bases, the J end by 7 bases, with 17 bases between.